This T cell receptor beta chain was retrieved from a study of blood T cells in healthy people across ages. This CDR3 spans 13 amino acids. Between the trimmed V and J ends, which lost 4 bases and 4 bases, there was a span of 8 bases. Germline CDR1 reads SGHTA; CDR2 reads FQGNSA. Drawing of peripheral blood yielded about 10 milliliters from each donor. Sample-barcoded 5' priming and a J-beta primer mix drove a second PCR of roughly 6 to 12 cycles. MiXCR, applied by TCRdb to the 5' RACE reads, yields one record per CDR3 protein. Of around 600,000 distinct CDR3 sequences listed, roughly 43% were seen once; the top ten hold under 30%. The study, taken as a whole, reports: Underestimates were what the diversity estimates from one million T cells were considered to be. Naive CD4+ cells and diversity were both higher in long-lived donors than in aged donors. A strong correlation was found between TCR beta diversity and the percentage of naive T cells.

There are a few counts of this clonotype. The antigen is undetermined. The V gene is TRBV7-2, the J gene TRBJ2-1; D is perhaps TRBD2 (5 bases). The origin of this receptor is a man older than 75 in good health. Sequencing used blood. The CDR3 sequence: CASSSPGYNEQFF. The CDR3 region has the DNA TGTGCCAGCAGCTCCCCGGGGTACAATGAGCAGTTCTTC.